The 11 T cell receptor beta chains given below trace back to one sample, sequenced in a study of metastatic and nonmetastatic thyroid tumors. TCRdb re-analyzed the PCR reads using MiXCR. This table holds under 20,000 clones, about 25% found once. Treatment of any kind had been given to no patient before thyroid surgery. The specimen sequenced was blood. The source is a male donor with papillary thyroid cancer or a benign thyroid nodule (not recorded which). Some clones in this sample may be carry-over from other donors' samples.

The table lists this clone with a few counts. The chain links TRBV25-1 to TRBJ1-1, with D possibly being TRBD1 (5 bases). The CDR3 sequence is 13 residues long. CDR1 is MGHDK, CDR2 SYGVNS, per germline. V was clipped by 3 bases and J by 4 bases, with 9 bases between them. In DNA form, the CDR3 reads TGTGCCAGCAGTGAGTGGGGGGTCACTGAAGCTTTCTTT. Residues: CASSEWGVTEAFF.

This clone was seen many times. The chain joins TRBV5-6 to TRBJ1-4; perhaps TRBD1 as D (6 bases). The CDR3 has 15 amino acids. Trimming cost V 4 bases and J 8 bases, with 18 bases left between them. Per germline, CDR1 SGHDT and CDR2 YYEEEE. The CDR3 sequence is CASSQGQPGVEKLFF. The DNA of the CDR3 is TGTGCCAGCAGCCAGGGACAACCTGGGGTGGAAAAACTGTTTTTT.

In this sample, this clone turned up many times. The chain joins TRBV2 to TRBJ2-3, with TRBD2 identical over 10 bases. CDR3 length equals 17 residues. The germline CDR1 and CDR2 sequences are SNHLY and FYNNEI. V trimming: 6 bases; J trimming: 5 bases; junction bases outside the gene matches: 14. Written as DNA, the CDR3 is TGTGCCAGCAGGAAAAACGACCTAGCGGGAGCGGGAGATACGCAGTATTTT. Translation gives CASRKNDLAGAGDTQYF.

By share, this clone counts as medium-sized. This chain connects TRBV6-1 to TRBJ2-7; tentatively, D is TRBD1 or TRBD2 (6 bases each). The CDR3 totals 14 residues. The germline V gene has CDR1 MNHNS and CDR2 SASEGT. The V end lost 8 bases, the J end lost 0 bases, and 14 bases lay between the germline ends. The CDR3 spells CASRRGASSYEQYF. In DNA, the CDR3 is TGTGCCAGCCGAAGGGGGGCAAGCTCCTACGAGCAGTACTTC.

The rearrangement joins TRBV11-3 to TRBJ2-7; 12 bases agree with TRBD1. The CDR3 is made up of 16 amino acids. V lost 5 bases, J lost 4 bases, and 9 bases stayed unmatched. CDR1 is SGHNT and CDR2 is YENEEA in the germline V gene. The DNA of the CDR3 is TGTGCCAGCAGCCAGACCGGGACAGGGGGCAGGTACGAGCAGTACTTC. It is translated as CASSQTGTGGRYEQYF.

CDR3 in DNA: TGTGCCAGTAGTATGGACCTTTTGATCCGGGCCCCAGATACGCAGTATTTT. Translated: CASSMDLLIRAPDTQYF. V usage is TRBV19 and J usage is TRBJ2-3; D unresolved. V was shortened by 3 bases and J by 4 bases, with 20 bases between the two germline ends. The V gene's germline CDR1 is LNHDA and CDR2 SQIVND (reference sequence). The CDR3 runs to 17 residues.

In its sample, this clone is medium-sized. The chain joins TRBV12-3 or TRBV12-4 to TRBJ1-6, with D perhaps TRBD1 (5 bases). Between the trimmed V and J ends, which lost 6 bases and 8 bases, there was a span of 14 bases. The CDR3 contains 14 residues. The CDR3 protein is CASSSGPTDSPLHF. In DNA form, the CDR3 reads TGTGCCAGCAGCTCGGGACCCACTGATTCACCCCTCCACTTT.

CDR3 in amino acids: CASSLSGTSEAFF. The DNA of the CDR3 is TGTGCCAGCAGCCTGTCCGGGACAAGTGAAGCTTTCTTT. This rearrangement joins TRBV7-2 to TRBJ1-1, with D possibly TRBD1 on 6 matching bases. This CDR3 comprises 13 residues. Germline assignment: CDR1 SGHTA and CDR2 FQGNSA. V was trimmed by 5 bases and J by 7 bases, leaving 14 bases between them.

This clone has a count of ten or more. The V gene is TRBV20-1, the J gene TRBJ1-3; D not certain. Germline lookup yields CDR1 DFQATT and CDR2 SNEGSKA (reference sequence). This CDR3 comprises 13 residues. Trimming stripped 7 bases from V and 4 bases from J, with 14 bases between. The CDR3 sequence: CSVEDPGGNTIYF. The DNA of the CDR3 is TGCAGTGTTGAAGACCCTGGAGGAAACACCATATATTTT.

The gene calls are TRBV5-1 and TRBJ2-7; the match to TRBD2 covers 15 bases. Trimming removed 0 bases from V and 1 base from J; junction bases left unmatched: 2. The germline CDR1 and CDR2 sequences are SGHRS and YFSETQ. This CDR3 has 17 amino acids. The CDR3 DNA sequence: TGCGCCAGCAGCTTGGAAGGACTAGCGGGGGGGTCCTACGAGCAGTACTTC. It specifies CASSLEGLAGGSYEQYF.

CDR3 residues: CASSEGQENTGELFF. For the CDR3, the DNA is TGTGCCAGCAGCGAGGGACAGGAGAACACCGGGGAGCTGTTTTTT. The genes are TRBV13 and TRBJ2-2, with 8 bases that match TRBD1. Germline CDR1 and CDR2: PRHDT and FYEKMQ (reference sequence). V lost 5 bases and J lost 1; bases outside the gene matches: 3. There are 15 residues in the CDR3.